The clone carrying this TCR beta chain has more than one count but fewer than ten. The antigen is undetermined. This specimen comes from a study of T-cell memory formation after mild COVID-19. Study-wide results and caveats: Clones contracting over day 15 to 85 were CD4/CD8 balanced, with later expanders leaning CD4+.

Constant-segment-primed 5'RACE gave TCR alpha and TCR beta cDNA libraries with sample barcodes and UMIs. TCRdb used MiXCR to reprocess the 5' RACE reads, holding one entry per CDR3 protein. The sample records 580,000 or so distinct CDR3 sequences, roughly 17% being singletons. Trimming at V came to 3 bases and at J to 0 bases, leaving 8 bases not matched to a gene. Germline assignment: CDR1 LGHNA and CDR2 YSLEER. This CDR3 has 17 amino acids. This chain links TRBV4-3 with TRBJ2-3, with TRBD2 matching 8 bases. The clonotype originates from an adult woman who had mild COVID-19 (a few samples of this study predate the infection). Cell type and time point are not known. Sequencing was carried out using PBMCs or a T cell subset sorted from them (not recorded which). CDR3 nucleotide sequence: TGCGCCAGCAGCCACTCAGCTCAGCGGGAGAGCACAGATACGCAGTATTTT. This codes for CASSHSAQRESTDTQYF.